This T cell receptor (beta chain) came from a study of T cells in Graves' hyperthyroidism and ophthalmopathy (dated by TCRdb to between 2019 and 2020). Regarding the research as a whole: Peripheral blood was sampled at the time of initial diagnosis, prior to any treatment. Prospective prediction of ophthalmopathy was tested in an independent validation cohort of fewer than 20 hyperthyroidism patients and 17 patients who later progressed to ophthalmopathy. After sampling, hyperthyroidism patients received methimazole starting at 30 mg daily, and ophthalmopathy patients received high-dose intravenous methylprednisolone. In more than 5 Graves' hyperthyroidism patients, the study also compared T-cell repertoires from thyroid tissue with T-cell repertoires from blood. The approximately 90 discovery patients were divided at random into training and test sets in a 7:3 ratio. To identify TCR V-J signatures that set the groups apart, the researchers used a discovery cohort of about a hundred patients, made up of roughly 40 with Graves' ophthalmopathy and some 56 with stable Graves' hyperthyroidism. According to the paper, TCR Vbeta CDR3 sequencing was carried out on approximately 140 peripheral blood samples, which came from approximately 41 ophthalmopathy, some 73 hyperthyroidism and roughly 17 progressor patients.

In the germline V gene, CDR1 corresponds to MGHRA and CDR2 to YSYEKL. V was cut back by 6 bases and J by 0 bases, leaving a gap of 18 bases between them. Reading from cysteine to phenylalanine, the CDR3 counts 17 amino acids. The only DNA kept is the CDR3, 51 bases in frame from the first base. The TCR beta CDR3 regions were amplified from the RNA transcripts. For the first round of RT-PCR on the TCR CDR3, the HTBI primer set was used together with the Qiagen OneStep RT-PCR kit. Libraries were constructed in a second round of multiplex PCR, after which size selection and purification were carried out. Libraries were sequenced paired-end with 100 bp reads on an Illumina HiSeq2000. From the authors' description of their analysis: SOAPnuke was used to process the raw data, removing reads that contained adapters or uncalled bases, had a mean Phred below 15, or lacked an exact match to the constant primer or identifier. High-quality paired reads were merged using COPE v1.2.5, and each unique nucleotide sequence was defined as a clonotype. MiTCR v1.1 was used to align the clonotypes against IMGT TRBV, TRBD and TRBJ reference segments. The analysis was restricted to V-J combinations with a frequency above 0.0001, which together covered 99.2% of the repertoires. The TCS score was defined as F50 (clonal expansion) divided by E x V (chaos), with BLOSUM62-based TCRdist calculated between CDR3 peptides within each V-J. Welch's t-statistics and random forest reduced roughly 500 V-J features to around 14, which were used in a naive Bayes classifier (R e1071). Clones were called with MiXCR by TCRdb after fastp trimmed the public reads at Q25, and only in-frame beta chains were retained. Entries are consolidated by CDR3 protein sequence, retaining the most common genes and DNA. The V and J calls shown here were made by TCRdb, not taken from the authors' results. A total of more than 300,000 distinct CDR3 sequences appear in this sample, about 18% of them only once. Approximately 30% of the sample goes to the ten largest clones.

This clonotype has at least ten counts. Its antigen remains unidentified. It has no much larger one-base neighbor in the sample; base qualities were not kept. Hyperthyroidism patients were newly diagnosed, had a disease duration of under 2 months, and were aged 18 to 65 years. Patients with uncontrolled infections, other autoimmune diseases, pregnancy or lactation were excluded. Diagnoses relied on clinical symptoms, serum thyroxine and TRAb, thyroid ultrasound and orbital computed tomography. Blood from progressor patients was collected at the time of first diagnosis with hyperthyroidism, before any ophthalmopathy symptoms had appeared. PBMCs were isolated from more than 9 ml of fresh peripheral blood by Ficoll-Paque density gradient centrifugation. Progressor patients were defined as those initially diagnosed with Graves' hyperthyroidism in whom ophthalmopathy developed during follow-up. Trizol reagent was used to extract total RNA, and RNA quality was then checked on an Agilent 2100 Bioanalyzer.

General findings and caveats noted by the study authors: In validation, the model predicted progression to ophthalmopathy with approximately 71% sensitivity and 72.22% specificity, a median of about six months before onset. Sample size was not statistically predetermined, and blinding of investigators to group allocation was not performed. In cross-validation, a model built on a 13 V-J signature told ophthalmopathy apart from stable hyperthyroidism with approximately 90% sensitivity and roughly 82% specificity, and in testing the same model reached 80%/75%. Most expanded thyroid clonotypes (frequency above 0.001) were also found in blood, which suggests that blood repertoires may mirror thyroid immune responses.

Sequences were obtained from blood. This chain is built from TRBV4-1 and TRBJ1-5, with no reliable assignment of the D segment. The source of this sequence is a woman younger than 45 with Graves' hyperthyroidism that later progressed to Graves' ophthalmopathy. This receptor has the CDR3 CASRTRTRVVSNQPQHF. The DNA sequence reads TGCGCCAGCAGGACACGGACCCGGGTTGTTAGCAATCAGCCCCAGCATTTT.